A selection of T cell receptor beta chains follows, all from one sample in a study of a mutant IDH1 vaccine in newly diagnosed glioma. Profiled with immunoSEQ multiplex PCR; TCRdb holds only in-frame clones, not every one. The sample includes fewer than 70,000 clones, 89% of them seen just once. These receptors have no known antigen. The sample here was PBMCs, taken from a glioma patient whose treatment included an IDH1 peptide vaccine. These receptors originate from a man aged 40-50 years with glioma. Each CDR3 is given with its conserved first and last residue. D genes are given only for firm matches. Expanded clones get a size class; other rows say once, few or many, or leave the size out.

>TRBV30|TRBJ1-1|few|TRBD1
CAWSNRGNTEAFF
TGTGCCTGGAGTAACAGGGGGAACACTGAAGCTTTCTTT
>TRBV28|TRBJ2-5|-|-
CASSYPPAGGGVWTQYF
TGTGCCAGCAGTTACCCTCCGGCAGGCGGAGGTGTTTGGACCCAGTACTTC
>TRBV29-1|TRBJ1-1|-|-
CSVPVNTEAFF
TGCAGCGTCCCGGTGAACACTGAAGCTTTCTTT
>TRBV10-3|TRBJ1-5|-|TRBD1
CAIGQANQPQHF
TGTGCCATCGGACAGGCCAATCAGCCCCAGCATTTT
>TRBV9|TRBJ2-7|-|-
CASSVGGPAYEQYF
TGTGCCAGCAGCGTTGGGGGCCCTGCCTACGAGCAGTACTTC
>TRBV6-4|TRBJ2-4|-|-
CASSPKRKGLGKNIQYF
TGTGCCAGCAGTCCAAAGCGGAAGGGATTGGGCAAAAACATTCAGTACTTC
>TRBV6-4|TRBJ1-5|-|-
CASSDRQGYQPQHF
TGTGCCAGCAGTGATCGTCAGGGGTATCAGCCCCAGCATTTT
>TRBV15|TRBJ2-1|-|-
CATSTDSRVPNEQFF
TGTGCCACCAGCACCGATTCTAGAGTCCCTAATGAGCAGTTCTTC
>TRBV18|TRBJ2-2|-|-
CASSPVIANTGELFF
TGTGCCAGCTCACCAGTTATAGCGAACACCGGGGAGCTGTTTTTT
>TRBV14|TRBJ2-2|once|TRBD1
CASSPGTAGGELFF
TGTGCCAGCAGCCCCGGGACAGCTGGCGGGGAGCTGTTTTTT
>TRBV5-1|TRBJ2-1|-|-
CASSKPADEQFF
TGCGCCAGCAGCAAACCAGCGGATGAGCAGTTCTTC
>TRBV6-5|TRBJ1-1|-|-
CASSSDFNTEAFF
TGTGCCAGCAGTTCCGACTTCAACACTGAAGCTTTCTTT
>TRBV6-4|TRBJ1-5|-|TRBD1
CASVRDRPLQPQHF
TGTGCCAGCGTACGGGACAGGCCTCTCCAGCCCCAGCATTTT
>TRBV25-1|TRBJ1-2|-|-
CATLGREPNYGYTF
TGTGCCACCTTAGGGAGGGAACCTAACTATGGCTACACCTTC
>TRBV5-4|TRBJ2-5|-|-
CASSGRGPQETQYF
TGTGCCAGCAGCGGGCGGGGGCCCCAAGAGACCCAGTACTTC
>TRBV28|TRBJ2-5|-|TRBD1
CASSLTGGETQYF
TGTGCCAGCAGTTTGACAGGGGGTGAGACCCAGTACTTC
>TRBV7-2|TRBJ2-7|-|TRBD2
CASSLAGRYEQYF
TGTGCCAGCAGCTTAGCCGGGAGGTACGAGCAGTACTTC
>TRBV10-3|TRBJ1-5|-|TRBD1
CAISEGTGGREPQHF
TGTGCCATCAGTGAGGGGACAGGGGGCCGGGAGCCCCAGCATTTT
>TRBV27|TRBJ2-5|-|-
CASRYLETQYF
TGTGCCAGCCGATATTTGGAGACCCAGTACTTC
>TRBV19|TRBJ1-1|-|-
CASSIQGSTEAFF
TGTGCCAGTAGTATACAGGGGAGCACTGAAGCTTTCTTT
>TRBV10-3|TRBJ2-7|-|TRBD2
CAIREGGPSYEQYF
TGTGCCATCAGGGAGGGAGGGCCATCCTACGAGCAGTACTTC
>TRBV10-1|TRBJ2-7|-|-
CASSETRQYEQYF
TGCGCCAGCAGTGAGACTCGACAGTACGAGCAGTACTTC
>TRBV6-4|TRBJ2-1|-|TRBD2
CASSDSNSGSSYNEQFF
TGTGCCAGCAGTGACTCGAATAGCGGGAGCTCCTACAATGAGCAGTTCTTC
>TRBV6-5|TRBJ2-3|-|-
CASSSESRGAVAAQYF
TGTGCCAGCAGTTCAGAATCTCGAGGGGCTGTTGCCGCGCAGTATTTT
>TRBV5-4|TRBJ2-7|-|-
CASSLAGTLSYEQYF
TGTGCCAGCAGCTTGGCCGGGACACTCTCCTACGAGCAGTACTTC
>TRBV28|TRBJ2-5|once|TRBD2
CASSLRAGATFKYQETQYF
TGTGCCAGCAGTTTGAGAGCGGGGGCGACCTTTAAGTACCAAGAGACCCAGTACTTC
>TRBV10-1|TRBJ1-1|-|-
CASSVLLNTEAFF
TGCGCCAGCAGTGTCCTCCTGAACACTGAAGCTTTCTTT
>TRBV25-1|TRBJ1-3|-|-
CASSPTSTGNTIYF
TGTGCCAGCAGTCCCACTTCGACGGGAAACACCATATATTTT
>TRBV5-1|TRBJ1-2|-|TRBD1
CASSLQGADGYTF
TGCGCCAGCAGCTTACAGGGGGCGGATGGCTACACCTTC
>TRBV5-1|TRBJ1-1|-|-
CASSLIGSKWTEAFF
TGCGCCAGCAGCTTGATTGGGAGTAAGTGGACTGAAGCTTTCTTT
>TRBV7-9|TRBJ2-5|-|-
CASSLGAAPVETQYF
TGTGCCAGCAGCTTAGGAGCGGCACCTGTCGAGACCCAGTACTTC
>TRBV28|TRBJ2-3|once|-
CAISKISTDTQYF
TGTGCCATTTCCAAGATTAGCACAGATACGCAGTATTTT
>TRBV28|TRBJ1-3|-|-
CASSLPDKPGNTIYF
TGTGCCAGCAGTTTGCCGGATAAGCCTGGAAACACCATATATTTT
>TRBV19|TRBJ1-4|once|-
CASSTGYGHNEKLFF
TGTGCCAGTAGCACAGGGTACGGACACAATGAAAAACTGTTTTTT
>TRBV28|TRBJ1-5|-|-
CASSFSQPQHF
TGTGCCAGCAGTTTCAGTCAGCCCCAGCATTTT
>TRBV25-1|TRBJ1-2|-|TRBD1
CASEGGQAIHYGYTF
TGTGCCAGCGAAGGGGGACAGGCCATTCACTATGGCTACACCTTC
>TRBV28|TRBJ2-1|once|-
CASSRRGTDNEQFF
TGTGCCAGCAGTCGACGCGGGACAGACAATGAGCAGTTCTTC
>TRBV6-6|TRBJ1-1|-|-
CASRGRGTEAFF
TGTGCCAGCAGGGGTAGGGGTACTGAAGCTTTCTTT
>TRBV5-5|TRBJ1-4|-|TRBD1
CASRADRVEKLFF
TGTGCCAGCAGGGCCGACAGGGTTGAAAAACTGTTTTTT
>TRBV19|TRBJ1-1|once|-
CASSISRAPLGGTEAFF
TGTGCCAGTAGTATAAGCAGGGCCCCCCTGGGCGGCACTGAAGCTTTCTTT
>TRBV14|TRBJ2-5|-|-
CASSQEGRGDLDF
TGTGCCAGCAGCCAAGAAGGGCGCGGTGATTTGGACTTC
>TRBV10-3|TRBJ2-3|-|-
CAISELGGGLSGTDTQYF
TGTGCCATCAGTGAGTTAGGGGGGGGGCTGTCAGGAACAGATACGCAGTATTTT
>TRBV27|TRBJ1-6|-|TRBD1
CASSLGGAGNSPLHF
TGTGCCAGCAGCCTAGGGGGCGCGGGAAATTCACCCCTCCACTTT
>TRBV2|TRBJ2-1|-|TRBD1
CASRAGTGGYNEQFF
TGTGCCAGCAGGGCCGGGACAGGGGGCTACAATGAGCAGTTCTTC
>TRBV18|TRBJ2-2|-|-
CASSPRTDTGELFF
TGTGCCAGCTCACCGAGGACGGATACCGGGGAGCTGTTTTTT